The present T cell receptor beta chain was sequenced within a study of cytomegalovirus exposure and HLA in healthy donors. Study background: Earlier results showed roughly 120 million unique TCR beta sequences derived from approximately 170 million T cells.

With respect to this clone: Its matching antigen is unknown.

V was shortened by 4 bases and J by 1 base, with 13 bases between the two germline ends. Germline CDR1 MDHEN, CDR2 SYDVKM. The CDR3 is 15 amino acids. The PCR contained 60 Vbeta and 13 Jbeta primers. Produced via immunoSEQ multiplex PCR; TCRdb's table is partial and in-frame only. Of approximately 260,000 clones in the sample, just under 85% were seen once. Study findings and constraints: Several of the most significant clusters were apparently associated with common viral pathogens in a later analysis. Follow-up analysis later connected one missense variant in DCLRE1C with trimming of TCR beta V- and J-genes. A later analysis showed that HLA-associated TCR beta chains had undergone more clonal expansion than equally common others.

The clonotype originates from a woman aged 40-49 years in good health and CMV-seropositive. The source material was PBMCs. The genes are TRBV28 and TRBJ1-1; D gene uncertain. The CDR3 region is CASSSMDSRNTEAFF. The CDR3 DNA reads TGTGCCAGCAGTTCGATGGACTCCCGGAACACTGAAGCTTTCTTT. Full variable domain (rest looked up from reference TRBV28 and TRBJ1-1): DVKVTQSSRYLVKRTGEKVFLECVQDMDHENMFWYRQDPGLGLRLIYFSYDVKMKEKGDIPEGYSVSREKKERFSLILESASTNQTSMYLCASSSMDSRNTEAFFGQGTRLTVV.